The 17 T cell receptor beta chains listed next were all sequenced from one sample in a study of Graves' ophthalmopathy and Graves' hyperthyroidism. Investigators amplified TCR beta CDR3 regions from RNA transcripts. An initial RT-PCR round employing HTBI primers preceded a second-round multiplex PCR. Each CDR3 protein is one row after TCRdb ran MiXCR on the multiplex PCR reads. The sample comprises tens of thousands of distinct CDR3 sequences, around 50% of which are singletons, and around 6.4% rests with the top ten. The sequenced sample consisted of peripheral blood. All receptors derive from an adult woman with stable Graves' hyperthyroidism.

The V and J genes are TRBV7-3 and TRBJ2-1; 10 positions agree with TRBD1. This CDR3 spans 14 amino acids. The V segment lost 4 bases and the J segment 6 bases; nucleotides outside the gene matches: 3. In germline, CDR1 is SGHTA, CDR2 FQGTGA. DNA of the CDR3: TGTGCCAGCAGCTCCCGACAGGGGGCCAATGAGCAGTTCTTC. This gives the protein CASSSRQGANEQFF.

The genes are TRBV10-2 and TRBJ2-7; 9 bases agree with TRBD2. The V segment lost 6 bases and the J segment 5 bases; nucleotides outside the gene matches: 20. This CDR3 is 18 amino acids long. Germline V CDR1 and CDR2: WSHSY, SAAADI. Here the CDR3 reads CASSRPGGSSGRSNEQYF. For the CDR3, the DNA is TGCGCCAGCAGCCGCCCGGGGGGTAGTAGCGGGAGATCCAACGAGCAGTACTTC.

The genes are TRBV6-5 and TRBJ1-1; no reliable D call. This CDR3 contains 14 residues. V lost 0 bases and J lost 6, with 11 bases in between. The germline gives CDR1 MNHEY, CDR2 SVGAGI. The CDR3 sequence is CASSYSVVAAEAFF. CDR3 nucleotide sequence: TGTGCCAGCAGTTACTCGGTGGTCGCAGCTGAAGCTTTCTTT.

This clonotype has only one observation. In DNA form, the CDR3 reads TGCAGTGTCAGGGACAGCCAGACTGAAGCTTTCTTT. Its protein product is CSVRDSQTEAFF. The chain is built from TRBV29-1 and TRBJ1-1; the match to TRBD1 covers 7 bases. The CDR3 is 12 residues long. CDR1 and CDR2 (germline): SQVTM, ANQGSEA.

The J gene is TRBJ2-1, the V gene TRBV19; 12 positions agree with TRBD2. V shed 3 bases and J 6 bases; nucleotides not matched to a gene: 0. Germline V lookup: CDR1 LNHDA, CDR2 SQIVND (reference sequence). The CDR3 has 14 residues. This CDR3 is CASSMTSGSNEQFF. In DNA form, the CDR3 reads TGTGCCAGTAGTATGACTAGCGGGAGCAATGAGCAGTTCTTC.

The rearrangement links TRBV2 to TRBJ2-2; 8 bases are a match to TRBD2. CDR3 length: 16 residues. V was clipped by 1 base and J by 7 bases; unmatched bases: 8. The germline gives CDR1 SNHLY, CDR2 FYNNEI. This chain's CDR3 is CASSEEQREQGGELFF. The DNA for the CDR3 is TGTGCCAGCAGTGAAGAGCAGCGGGAGCAAGGCGGGGAGCTGTTTTTT.

Ten or more counts support this clonotype. This rearrangement joins TRBV27 to TRBJ2-7; 13 nucleotides align to TRBD2. The CDR3 is 14 residues long. CDR1 is MNHEY and CDR2 is SMNVEV in the germline V gene (reference sequence). Germline trimming cut 4 bases from V and 6 bases from J; bases unmatched to any gene: 3. The CDR3 protein is CASSWGLAGFEQYF. In DNA form, the CDR3 reads TGTGCCAGCAGTTGGGGACTAGCGGGATTCGAGCAGTACTTC.

This clonotype rates as medium-sized (0.01 to 0.1%). This chain links TRBV2 with TRBJ1-5; maybe TRBD1 (5 bases). CDR3 length: 15 amino acids. Germline V CDR1 and CDR2: SNHLY, FYNNEI. V was shortened by 2 bases and J by 0 bases, with 8 bases between the two germline ends. For the CDR3, the DNA is TGTGCCAGCAGTGAAACAGGATATAGCAATCAGCCCCAGCATTTT. Protein: CASSETGYSNQPQHF.

The rearrangement uses TRBV20-1 and TRBJ2-6; no definite D call. V shed 4 bases and J shed 1 base, with 14 bases lying between them. The CDR3 is made up of 16 amino acids. CDR1 is DFQATT and CDR2 is SNEGSKA in the germline V gene (reference sequence). The CDR3 is CSATLVRPSGANVLTF. The CDR3 DNA reads TGCAGTGCTACCCTAGTCAGGCCGTCTGGGGCCAACGTCCTGACTTTC.

The V call is TRBV7-9, the J call TRBJ1-1; perhaps TRBD1 as D (6 bases). V was cut by 4 bases and J by 2 bases, with 8 bases left in between. The germline V gene encodes CDR1 SEHNR and CDR2 FQNEAQ (reference sequence). The CDR3 length is 13 residues. The CDR3: CASSSGGNTEAFF. The CDR3 DNA is TGTGCCAGCAGCTCCGGGGGCAACACTGAAGCTTTCTTT.

This clonotype was counted a single time. The rearrangement uses TRBV9 and TRBJ1-4, with D perhaps matching TRBD1 (6 bases). The CDR3 consists of 15 residues. From germline, CDR1 is SGDLS and CDR2 YYNGEE. V lost 4 bases to trimming and J lost 2 bases, with 12 bases between them. This CDR3 is CASSRATGTNEKLFF. CDR3 in DNA: TGTGCCAGCAGCCGAGCGACAGGTACTAATGAAAAACTGTTTTTT.

V usage is TRBV18 and J usage is TRBJ2-1; TRBD2 matches at 12 bases. The V gene end was trimmed by 3 bases and the J gene end by 8 bases; junction bases not matched to a gene: 14. The CDR3 totals 18 residues. Germline V gene sequence: CDR1 KGHSH, CDR2 LQKENI. CDR3 sequence reads: CASSPGRTSGTLGHEQFF. The CDR3 DNA follows: TGTGCCAGCTCACCCGGACGGACTAGCGGGACCCTTGGCCATGAGCAGTTCTTC.

Sample share makes this clonotype medium-sized. The V and J genes are TRBV9 and TRBJ1-2; the D gene is possibly TRBD1 (6 bases). Trimming took 1 base from V and 0 from J, leaving 13 bases between them. The CDR3 is 16 amino acids. CDR1 is SGDLS, CDR2 YYNGEE, per germline. The CDR3 DNA reads TGTGCCAGCAGCGTACACAGGGAGGATTCTAACTATGGCTACACCTTC. Protein product: CASSVHREDSNYGYTF.

The chain carries TRBV6-5 and TRBJ2-1, with 14 nucleotides matching TRBD2. The ends lost 0 bases at V and 0 bases at J; junction bases unmatched: 7. Per germline, CDR1 MNHEY and CDR2 SVGAGI. This CDR3 region has 20 residues. The CDR3 bases are TGTGCCAGCAGTTACTCGGGACTAGCGGGAGTGGGGTGCTCCTACAATGAGCAGTTCTTC. Translating gives CASSYSGLAGVGCSYNEQFF.

This chain links TRBV2 with TRBJ1-2; the D is unclear. Trimming pared 1 base from V and 7 bases from J, leaving 4 bases between. Looked up from germline, CDR1 is SNHLY and CDR2 is FYNNEI. The CDR3 contains 11 residues. The CDR3: CASSEGFGYTF. The CDR3 DNA sequence: TGTGCCAGCAGTGAAGGATTTGGCTACACCTTC.

This clonotype was detected many times. The V call is TRBV5-8, the J call TRBJ1-2; no clear D. Between the trimmed V and J ends, which lost 7 bases and 9 bases, there was a span of 7 bases. Per germline, CDR1 SGHTS and CDR2 YDEGEE. The CDR3 length is 9 residues. CDR3 sequence: CASLPRYTF. CDR3 nucleotides: TGTGCCAGCCTCCCCCGCTACACCTTC.

This clonotype is medium-sized. The chain employs TRBV25-1 and TRBJ1-1; D unresolved. This CDR3 region has 14 residues. Germline CDR1 is MGHDK and CDR2 is SYGVNS. Trimming stripped 4 bases from V and 4 bases from J, with 13 bases between. CDR3 region: CASSADAGVTEAFF. The CDR3 coding sequence is TGTGCCAGCAGTGCGGACGCCGGGGTCACTGAAGCTTTCTTT.